A selection of T cell receptor beta chains follows, all from one sample in a study of vaccination and CD4 T cells after COVID-19. Using its own MiXCR run on the PCR reads, TCRdb lists one record per CDR3 protein. The profile covers 20,000 to 25,000 distinct CDR3 sequences, with 50% to 70% appearing a single time and roughly 13% taken by the ten largest. Antigens of these TCRs are unknown. The source material was CD4+ T cells from blood, cultured in vitro, sampled after SARS-CoV-2 vaccination. Source of these receptors: a human donor who received a COVID-19 vaccine. The CDR3 runs from the conserved cysteine through the conserved F or W. The D gene is left open where the match is weak. Clone size is not always given. Where it is, it says once, few, many or a class for expanded clones.

TRBV24-1,-,TRBJ2-4,TRBD1,CATRGQGNIQYF,TGTGCCACCAGGGGACAGGGAAACATTCAGTACTTC
TRBV2,few,TRBJ1-5,TRBD1,CASRGDRGSNQPQHF,TGTGCCAGCAGGGGGGACAGGGGGAGCAATCAGCCCCAGCATTTT
TRBV19,few,TRBJ1-5,-,CASNRPGSDQPQHF,TGTGCCAGTAACCGCCCGGGGAGTGATCAGCCCCAGCATTTT
TRBV20-1,-,TRBJ1-5,TRBD1,CSASLQGTTQNQPQHF,TGCAGTGCTAGTTTACAGGGGACTACCCAGAATCAGCCCCAGCATTTT
TRBV20-1,-,TRBJ1-2,TRBD1,CSASRQGLYGYTF,TGCAGTGCTAGCCGACAGGGCCTCTATGGCTACACCTTC
TRBV6-5,-,TRBJ1-6,-,CASRDSGLSSSYNSPLHF,TGTGCCAGCAGAGACTCGGGGCTATCGAGCTCCTATAATTCACCCCTCCACTTT
TRBV6-1,-,TRBJ2-2,TRBD2,CASSMRGGVGTGELFF,TGTGCCAGCAGTATGCGGGGGGGCGTAGGGACCGGGGAGCTGTTTTTT
TRBV20-1,-,TRBJ2-1,TRBD2,CSARAGTSAGDEQFF,TGCAGTGCTAGAGCAGGGACTAGCGCTGGGGATGAGCAGTTCTTC
TRBV10-2,once,TRBJ2-7,TRBD2,CASSEAGGSLEQYF,TGCGCCAGCAGTGAGGCGGGGGGCTCCTTGGAGCAGTACTTC
TRBV20-1,-,TRBJ2-5,-,CSARMETQYF,TGCAGTGCTAGAATGGAGACCCAGTACTTC
TRBV2,-,TRBJ2-5,-,CASSPDTSQETQYF,TGTGCCAGCTCACCCGACACCTCTCAAGAGACCCAGTACTTC
TRBV24-1,-,TRBJ2-3,-,CATSDLITSSTDTQYF,TGTGCCACCAGTGATTTAATTACTTCTAGCACAGATACGCAGTATTTT
TRBV30,-,TRBJ1-2,TRBD1,CAWNRDSENYGYTF,TGTGCCTGGAATAGGGACAGCGAGAACTATGGCTACACCTTC
TRBV6-2/TRBV6-3,-,TRBJ2-5,TRBD2,CASSRTGGPQTQYF,TGTGCCAGCAGCCGAACGGGGGGGCCACAGACCCAGTACTTC
TRBV7-2,-,TRBJ1-5,-,CASSSRGGGNQPQHF,TGTGCCAGCAGCTCCAGGGGAGGAGGCAATCAGCCCCAGCATTTT
TRBV12-3/TRBV12-4,-,TRBJ2-1,TRBD2,CASGRTGLAGGNVLDNEQFF,TGTGCCAGCGGGAGAACGGGACTAGCGGGGGGGAACGTACTGGACAATGAGCAGTTCTTC
TRBV19,few,TRBJ1-2,-,CASSIEGEGPHGYTF,TGTGCCAGTAGTATAGAAGGTGAAGGCCCCCACGGCTACACCTTC
TRBV15,once,TRBJ2-2,-,CATSRTPGQPTGELFF,TGTGCCACCAGCAGAACCCCGGGACAACCCACCGGGGAGCTGTTTTTT
TRBV20-1,-,TRBJ1-5,-,CSASGGGDQPQHF,TGCAGTGCTAGTGGCGGGGGAGATCAGCCCCAGCATTTT
TRBV7-8,once,TRBJ1-1,TRBD1,CASSLVTGGGMNTEAFF,TGTGCCAGCAGCTTAGTTACAGGGGGCGGAATGAACACTGAAGCTTTCTTT
TRBV5-1,-,TRBJ1-1,-,CASSPVGGAVEAFF,TGCGCCAGCAGCCCGGTTGGGGGGGCTGTTGAAGCTTTCTTT
TRBV4-1,-,TRBJ1-2,-,CASSPPFEALYGYTF,TGCGCCAGCAGCCCTCCTTTTGAGGCCCTCTATGGCTACACCTTC
TRBV21-1,-,TRBJ1-1,-,CASSKTENTEAFF,TGTGCCAGCAGCAAAACAGAGAACACTGAAGCTTTCTTT
TRBV5-8,-,TRBJ1-2,-,CASSLGSRANYGYTF,TGTGCCAGCAGCTTGGGTAGCAGGGCGAACTATGGCTACACCTTC
TRBV6-1,-,TRBJ2-2,TRBD1,CASFIPNGGQGRETGELFF,TGTGCCAGCTTTATCCCCAATGGTGGACAGGGGCGGGAGACCGGGGAGCTGTTTTTT
TRBV20-1,-,TRBJ1-1,-,CSARRNWNTEAFF,TGCAGTGCTAGACGAAACTGGAACACTGAAGCTTTCTTT
TRBV6-1,-,TRBJ1-3,-,CASSAGPNTYSSGNTIYF,TGTGCCAGCAGTGCCGGTCCGAACACCTACTCCTCTGGAAACACCATATATTTT
TRBV2,-,TRBJ2-3,-,CASSIKKRGRGYVDTQYF,TGTGCCAGCAGCATTAAGAAACGAGGTCGGGGGTATGTAGATACGCAGTATTTT
TRBV5-6,-,TRBJ2-7,TRBD1,CASSLPTGAFHEQYF,TGTGCCAGCAGCTTGCCGACAGGGGCTTTCCACGAGCAGTACTTC
TRBV29-1,once,TRBJ2-5,-,CSVESGQSSGTQYF,TGCAGCGTTGAAAGTGGTCAGAGCTCTGGGACCCAGTACTTC
TRBV15,few,TRBJ1-2,TRBD1,CATSSQGDGNGYTF,TGTGCCACCAGCAGCCAGGGGGACGGGAATGGCTACACCTTC
TRBV7-8,-,TRBJ2-5,-,CASSGRVQETQYF,TGTGCCAGCAGCGGCAGGGTACAAGAGACCCAGTACTTC
TRBV11-3,-,TRBJ2-2,-,CASSWSGSDGELFF,TGTGCCAGCAGCTGGTCGGGGTCGGACGGGGAGCTGTTTTTT
TRBV7-9,few,TRBJ1-1,TRBD1,CASSEYQGARAFF,TGTGCCAGCAGCGAATACCAGGGGGCGCGCGCTTTCTTT
TRBV7-2,-,TRBJ2-3,TRBD1,CASSLGQGALDTQYF,TGTGCCAGCAGCCTGGGACAGGGGGCTTTAGATACGCAGTATTTT
TRBV27,few,TRBJ1-6,-,CASSGGGWNNSPLHF,TGTGCCAGCAGTGGGGGGGGCTGGAATAATTCACCCCTCCACTTT
TRBV6-1,-,TRBJ1-4,TRBD1,CASSDQGVGEKLFF,TGTGCCAGCAGTGACCAGGGGGTTGGTGAAAAACTGTTTTTT
TRBV24-1,-,TRBJ2-2,TRBD2,CATSDLPSGGDEIGELFF,TGTGCCACCAGTGATTTGCCTAGCGGGGGGGATGAAATCGGGGAGCTGTTTTTT
TRBV7-6,few,TRBJ2-5,-,CASSLRVRETQYF,TGTGCCAGCAGCCTCAGGGTTAGAGAGACCCAGTACTTC
TRBV24-1,-,TRBJ2-2,-,CATRNTGELFF,TGTGCCACCAGGAACACCGGGGAGCTGTTTTTT
TRBV19,few,TRBJ1-6,-,CASSKGLVNSPLHF,TGTGCCAGTAGTAAGGGACTGGTCAATTCACCCCTCCACTTT
TRBV15,-,TRBJ1-1,-,CATSRQGLGNTESFF,TGTGCCACCAGCAGACAGGGTTTGGGGAACACTGAATCTTTCTTT
TRBV20-1,-,TRBJ2-5,-,CSASSGRGRFQETQYF,TGCAGTGCTAGTTCGGGTCGGGGCAGATTCCAAGAGACCCAGTACTTC
TRBV29-1,-,TRBJ2-1,TRBD2,CSVDRLGLAGDNEQFF,TGCAGCGTTGACAGATTAGGACTAGCGGGAGACAATGAGCAGTTCTTC
TRBV25-1,-,TRBJ1-2,-,CASRPAANYGYTF,TGTGCCAGCAGGCCGGCGGCAAACTATGGCTACACCTTC
TRBV10-2,-,TRBJ2-5,-,CASSESYRQKETQYF,TGTGCCAGCAGTGAGTCGTATCGACAGAAAGAGACCCAGTACTTC
TRBV19,-,TRBJ2-3,-,CASSMEGGDTQYF,TGTGCCAGTAGTATGGAAGGTGGAGATACGCAGTATTTT
TRBV7-9,-,TRBJ1-1,-,CASSVDRNTEAFF,TGTGCCAGCAGCGTCGACAGGAACACTGAAGCTTTCTTT
TRBV11-2,-,TRBJ2-5,-,CASSLGTDAKFGTQYF,TGTGCCAGCAGCTTAGGTACCGACGCCAAGTTTGGGACCCAGTACTTC
TRBV14,-,TRBJ1-5,-,CASSPTGVNQPQHF,TGTGCCAGCAGCCCCACAGGAGTCAATCAGCCCCAGCATTTT
TRBV30,-,TRBJ1-3,-,CAWSADYLYSGNTIYF,TGTGCCTGGAGTGCGGATTACCTATACTCTGGAAACACCATATATTTT
TRBV21-1,-,TRBJ2-7,-,CASSEGTGRFYEQYF,TGTGCCAGCAGCGAAGGGACAGGGAGGTTTTACGAGCAGTACTTC
TRBV6-2/TRBV6-3,-,TRBJ1-1,-,CASRGTLGREAFF,TGTGCCAGCAGGGGGACTCTCGGCCGTGAAGCTTTCTTT
TRBV7-8,-,TRBJ2-5,-,CASSETDQETQYF,TGTGCCAGCAGCGAGACAGACCAAGAGACCCAGTACTTC